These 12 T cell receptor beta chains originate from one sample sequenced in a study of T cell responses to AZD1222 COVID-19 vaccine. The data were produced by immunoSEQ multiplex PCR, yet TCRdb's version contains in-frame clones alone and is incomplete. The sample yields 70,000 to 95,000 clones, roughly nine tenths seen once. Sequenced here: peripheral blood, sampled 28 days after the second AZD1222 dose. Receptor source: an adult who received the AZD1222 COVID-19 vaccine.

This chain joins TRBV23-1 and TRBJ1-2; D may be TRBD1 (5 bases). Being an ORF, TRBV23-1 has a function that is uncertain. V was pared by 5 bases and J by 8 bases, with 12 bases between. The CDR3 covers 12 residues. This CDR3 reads CASSGPGRGYTF. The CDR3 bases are TGCGCCAGCAGTGGGCCAGGGAGAGGCTACACCTTC.

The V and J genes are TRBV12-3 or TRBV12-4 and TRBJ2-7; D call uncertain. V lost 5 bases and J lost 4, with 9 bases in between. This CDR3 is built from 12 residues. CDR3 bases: TGTGCCAGCAGTCGTGGAGCTTACGAGCAGTACTTC. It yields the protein CASSRGAYEQYF.

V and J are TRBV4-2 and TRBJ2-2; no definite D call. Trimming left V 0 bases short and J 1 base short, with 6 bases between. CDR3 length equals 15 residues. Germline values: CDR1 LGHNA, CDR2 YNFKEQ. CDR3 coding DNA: TGTGCCAGCAGCCAAGATCCCAGGAACACCGGGGAGCTGTTTTTT. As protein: CASSQDPRNTGELFF.

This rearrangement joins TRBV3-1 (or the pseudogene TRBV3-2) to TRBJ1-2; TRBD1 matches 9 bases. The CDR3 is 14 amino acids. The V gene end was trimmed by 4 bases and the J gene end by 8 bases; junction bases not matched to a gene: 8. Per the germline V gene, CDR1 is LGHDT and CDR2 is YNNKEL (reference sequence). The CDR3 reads CASSRGGQGGGYTF. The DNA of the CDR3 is TGTGCCAGCAGCCGAGGGGGACAGGGAGGCGGCTACACCTTC.

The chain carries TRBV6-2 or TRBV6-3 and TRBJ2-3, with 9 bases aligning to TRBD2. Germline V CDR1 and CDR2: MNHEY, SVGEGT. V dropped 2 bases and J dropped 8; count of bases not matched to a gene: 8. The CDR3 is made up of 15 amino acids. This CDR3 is CASSYTVAGAGTQYF. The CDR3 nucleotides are TGTGCCAGCAGTTACACGGTAGCGGGGGCCGGTACGCAGTATTTT.

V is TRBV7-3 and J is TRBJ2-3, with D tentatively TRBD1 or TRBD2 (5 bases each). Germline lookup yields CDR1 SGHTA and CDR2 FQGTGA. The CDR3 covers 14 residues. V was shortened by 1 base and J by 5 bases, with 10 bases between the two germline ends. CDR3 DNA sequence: TGTGCCAGCAGCTTAAGTGAGGGGAGAGATACGCAGTATTTT. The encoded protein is CASSLSEGRDTQYF. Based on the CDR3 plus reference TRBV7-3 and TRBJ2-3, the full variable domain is GAGVSQTPSNKVTEKGKYVELRCDPISGHTALYWYRQSLGQGPEFLIYFQGTGAADDSGLPNDRFFAVRPEGSVSTLKIQRTERGDSAVYLCASSLSEGRDTQYFGPGTRLTVL.

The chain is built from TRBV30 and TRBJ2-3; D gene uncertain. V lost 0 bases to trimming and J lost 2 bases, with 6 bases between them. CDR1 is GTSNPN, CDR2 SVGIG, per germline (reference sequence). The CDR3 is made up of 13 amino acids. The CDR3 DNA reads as TGTGCCTGGAGTGTACCCCCCACAGATACGCAGTATTTT. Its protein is CAWSVPPTDTQYF.

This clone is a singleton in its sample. Here the CDR3 DNA reads TGTGCCAGCAGCCCCAGGGGGAACACTGAAGCTTTCTTT. This sequence encodes CASSPRGNTEAFF. The chain carries TRBV9 and TRBJ1-1; D perhaps matches TRBD1 (6 bases). Germline CDR1 reads SGDLS; CDR2 reads YYNGEE. CDR3 length: 13 residues. Trimming cost V 4 bases and J 1 base, with 8 bases left between them.

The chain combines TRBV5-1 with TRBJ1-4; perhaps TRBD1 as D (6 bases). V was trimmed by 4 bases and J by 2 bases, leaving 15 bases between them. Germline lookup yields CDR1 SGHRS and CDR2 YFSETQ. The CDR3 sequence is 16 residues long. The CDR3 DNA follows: TGCGCCAGCAGCCCGGGGGTACAGGGTACTAATGAAAAACTGTTTTTT. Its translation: CASSPGVQGTNEKLFF.

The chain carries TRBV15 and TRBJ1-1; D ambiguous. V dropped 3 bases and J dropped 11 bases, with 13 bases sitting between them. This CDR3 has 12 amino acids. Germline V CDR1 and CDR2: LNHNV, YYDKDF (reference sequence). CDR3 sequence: CATSSAGPGAFF. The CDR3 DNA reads TGTGCCACCAGCAGTGCGGGCCCCGGGGCTTTCTTT.

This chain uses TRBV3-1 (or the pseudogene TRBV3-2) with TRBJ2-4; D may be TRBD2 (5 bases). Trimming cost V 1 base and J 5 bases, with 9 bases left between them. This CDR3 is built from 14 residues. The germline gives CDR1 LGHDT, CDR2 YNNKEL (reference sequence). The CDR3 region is CASSQAPLENIQYF. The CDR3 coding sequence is TGTGCCAGCAGCCAAGCTCCACTAGAAAACATTCAGTACTTC.

The CDR3 region has the DNA TGTGCCAGCAGCTTAATGGGGGGCACTGAAGCTTTCTTT. This encodes CASSLMGGTEAFF. V usage is TRBV7-3 and J usage is TRBJ1-1; tentative D call: TRBD1 (5 bases). V was trimmed by 1 base and J by 4 bases, leaving 7 bases between them. CDR3 size: 13 residues. Germline assignment: CDR1 SGHTA and CDR2 FQGTGA.